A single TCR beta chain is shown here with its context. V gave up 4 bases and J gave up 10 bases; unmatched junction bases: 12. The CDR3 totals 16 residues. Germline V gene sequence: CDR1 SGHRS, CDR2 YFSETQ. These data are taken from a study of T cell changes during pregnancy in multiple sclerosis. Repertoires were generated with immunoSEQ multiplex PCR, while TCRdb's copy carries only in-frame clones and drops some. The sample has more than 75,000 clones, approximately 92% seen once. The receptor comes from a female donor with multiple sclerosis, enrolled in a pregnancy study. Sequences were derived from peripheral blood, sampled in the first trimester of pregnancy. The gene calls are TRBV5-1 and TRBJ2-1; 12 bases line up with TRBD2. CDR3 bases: TGCGCCAGCAGCCCGCAGCCTAGCGGGAGGGCGGGGGAGCAGTTCTTC. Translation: CASSPQPSGRAGEQFF.